Below, one T cell receptor (beta chain) is given with its context. The antigen remains unidentified. The data were taken from a study of breast tumors, draining lymph nodes, adjacent tissues. General study points: Tumor TCR diversity was below lymph nodes but above nontumor tissue. The lymph node origin of tumor T cells was framed as consistent with a hypothesis, not demonstrated.

TCRdb fed the multiplex PCR reads into MiXCR, producing one record per CDR3 protein. This table holds approximately 15,000 distinct CDR3 sequences, roughly 63% found once. Sequencing used tumor-adjacent breast tissue. The TCR originated in a female donor with breast cancer. Some clones in this sample may be carry-over from other donors' samples.

CDR3 loop: CASMRDGTKTQYF. Written as DNA, the CDR3 is TGTGCCAGTATGAGGGACGGGACTAAGACCCAGTACTTC. The genes are TRBV19 and TRBJ2-5; 7 bases are shared with TRBD2. Germline V lookup: CDR1 LNHDA, CDR2 SQIVND (reference sequence). V lost 7 bases, J lost 6 bases, and 8 bases stayed unmatched. The CDR3 is made up of 13 amino acids.